This T cell receptor (beta chain) emerged from a study of T-cell reconstitution after alpha-beta-depleted transplantation in children. The table lists this clonotype with many counts. Molecular barcoding with unique molecular identifiers was used for the TCRbeta library. TCRdb redid the calling of the PCR reads with MiXCR, one entry per CDR3 protein. The sample holds about 640,000 distinct CDR3 sequences, around a sixth seen once. V lost 3 bases, J lost 5 bases, and 6 bases stayed unmatched. The germline V gene has CDR1 LNHNV and CDR2 YYDKDF (reference sequence). The CDR3 extends over 14 amino acids. This material consisted of PBMCs from the stem cell graft donor, taken from the stem cell graft. The chain uses TRBV15 and TRBJ2-5; 7 positions agree with TRBD1. This receptor was obtained from a human donor who donated a stem cell graft to a child with acute myeloid leukemia. The CDR3 nucleotides are TGTGCCACCAGCAGTTACAGGGGATCCGAGACCCAGTACTTC. Amino acid sequence: CATSSYRGSETQYF.